One and the same sample provided the 10 T cell receptor beta chains below, sequenced in a study of tumor-infiltrating lymphocytes in primary liver carcinoma. Unsorted whole blood supplied the blood RNA, and germline DNA was isolated too. Reverse transcription of about 500 ng total RNA with a constant-region primer produced TCR beta cDNA. What produced the TCR beta libraries was three nested multiplex PCR rounds using slightly modified ARM-PCR. PCR rounds one and two used TRBV1-TRBV30 forward primers with a C-beta reverse primer for around 9 cycles each. TCRdb re-analysed the multiplex PCR reads in MiXCR, keeping a single row per CDR3 protein. This sample carries roughly 330,000 distinct CDR3 sequences, around 60% of them seen once, and the ten largest clones take about 6.5%. The material sequenced was peripheral blood. The receptors come from a man aged 35 to 55 with primary liver carcinoma and hepatitis B virus infection.

This clonotype was counted many times. This rearrangement joins TRBV11-2 to TRBJ2-2, with a weak D call TRBD1 (5 bases). Trimming took 5 bases from V and 0 from J, leaving 13 bases between them. The V gene's germline CDR1 is SGHAT and CDR2 FQNNGV. The CDR3 runs 16 residues. DNA of the CDR3: TGTGCCAGCAGCAAGGGGCGAGGTCCGAACACCGGGGAGCTGTTTTTT. Its protein product is CASSKGRGPNTGELFF.

The chain links TRBV24-1 to TRBJ2-1, with 12 bases identical to TRBD1. Germline V CDR1 and CDR2: KGHDR, SFDVKD. The CDR3 runs 18 residues. Trimming took 5 bases from V and 4 from J; bases not matched to a gene: 11. This CDR3 is CATSGPSGTGGMYNEQFF. CDR3 nucleotides: TGTGCCACCAGTGGGCCATCCGGGACAGGGGGCATGTACAATGAGCAGTTCTTC.

The chain has TRBV11-2 and TRBJ2-3; 8 nucleotides align to TRBD2. Germline lookup yields CDR1 SGHAT and CDR2 FQNNGV. The CDR3 is 13 residues long. Germline trimming cut 11 bases from V and 0 bases from J; bases unmatched to any gene: 4. The DNA of the CDR3 is TGTGCCGTATCTAGCGGGAGCACAGATACGCAGTATTTT. It specifies CAVSSGSTDTQYF.

Of note for this clonotype: An end of the junction does not agree with germline; a read error may underlie this. The chain couples TRBV11-2 to TRBJ1-2; possible D gene TRBD1, 5 bases. The length of the CDR3 is 14 residues. Germline lookup yields CDR1 SGHAT and CDR2 FQNNGV. The CDR3 sequence is CASSRDLRIYGYTF. In DNA form, the CDR3 reads TGTGCCAGCAGCCGGGACCTTCGAATTTATGGTTACACCTTC.

This clonotype was recorded only once. The germline gene is not matched at one end of the junction; a read error may be the cause. This sequence joins TRBV5-1 and TRBJ1-5, with TRBD1 matching over 9 bases. CDR3 length: 13 residues. Germline V gene sequence: CDR1 SGHRS, CDR2 YFSETQ. In DNA, the CDR3 is TGCGCCAGCAGCAGGGACAGGGATCAGCCCCAGCTTTTT. Translation gives CASSRDRDQPQLF.

The chain joins TRBV30 to TRBJ1-2; 8 bases are a match to TRBD1. This CDR3 is 16 amino acids long. The germline V gene has CDR1 GTSNPN and CDR2 SVGIG (reference sequence). DNA of the CDR3: TGTTCCCACCTTGCCAAACCGGGACAGGAAACCTATGGCTACACCTTC. Translation: CSHLAKPGQETYGYTF.

V usage is TRBV12-3 or TRBV12-4 and J usage is TRBJ2-1; perhaps TRBD1 as D (5 bases). There are 15 residues in the CDR3. V lost 7 bases and J 4 bases, leaving 17 bases between the germline ends. The CDR3 bases are TGTGCCAGCAATCCGGACGGGCAGGGATACAATGAGCAGTTCTTC. It yields the protein CASNPDGQGYNEQFF.

This clonotype was counted ten times or more. The chain recombines TRBV29-1 with TRBJ2-1; TRBD2 matches at 8 bases. CDR1 and CDR2 from the germline V gene are SQVTM and ANQGSEA. This CDR3 spans 14 amino acids. V lost 6 bases, J lost 0 bases, and 4 bases stayed unmatched. The CDR3 sequence is CSVGAGGSYNEQFF. CDR3 nucleotide sequence: TGCAGCGTAGGGGCGGGGGGCTCCTACAATGAGCAGTTCTTC.

This chain uses TRBV30 with TRBJ2-4; D may be TRBD1 (6 bases). Germline CDR1 GTSNPN, CDR2 SVGIG (reference sequence). Trimming shortened V by 2 bases and J by 0 bases, and 11 bases separated the two germline ends. This CDR3 is built from 15 residues. CDR3 loop: CAWSIGTLAKNIQYF. Written as DNA, the CDR3 is TGTGCCTGGAGTATTGGGACACTAGCCAAAAACATTCAGTACTTC. The complete variable domain, with remaining parts taken from reference TRBV30 and TRBJ2-4, reads SQTIHQWPATLVQPVGSPLSLECTVEGTSNPNLYWYRQAAGRGLQLLFYSVGIGQISSEVPQNLSASRPQDRQFILSSKKLLLSDSGFYLCAWSIGTLAKNIQYFGAGTRLSVL.

Note on this clonotype: This may stem from a read error, because a much larger clone lies one nucleotide away. The chain recombines TRBV4-1 with TRBJ2-3; TRBD2 aligns across 8 bases. CDR1 and CDR2 from the germline V gene are MGHRA and YSYEKL. CDR3 size: 16 residues. CDR3 nucleotides: TGCGCCAGCAGCCAAGAACCGGGAGGGAGCATAGATACGCAGTATTTT. Translating gives CASSQEPGGSIDTQYF.